The clone carrying this TCR beta chain showed up just a few times. Its antigen remains unknown. MiXCR, run by TCRdb on the 5' RACE reads, gives a single entry per CDR3 protein. Seen here are some 270,000 distinct CDR3 sequences, approximately 20% observed once, and the top ten hold under 40%. These data come from a study of CD8 T cells in ankylosing spondylitis. General observations from the study: Some motif variants were previously reported in reactive arthritis synovial fluid and blood. A TCR beta motif made of fewer than ten highly homologous variants seemed typical of ankylosing spondylitis blood.

Trimming shortened V by 1 base and J by 10 bases, and 10 bases separated the two germline ends. This CDR3 contains 12 residues. Sequences were obtained from blood, either unsorted or a sorted T cell fraction (not recorded which). This chain connects TRBV12-3 or TRBV12-4 to TRBJ2-5; D is undetermined. The origin of this receptor is a male donor with ankylosing spondylitis or in good health (not recorded which). The CDR3 loop reads CASSLGTTIQYF. For the CDR3, the DNA is TGTGCCAGCAGTTTAGGGACCACAATCCAGTACTTC.